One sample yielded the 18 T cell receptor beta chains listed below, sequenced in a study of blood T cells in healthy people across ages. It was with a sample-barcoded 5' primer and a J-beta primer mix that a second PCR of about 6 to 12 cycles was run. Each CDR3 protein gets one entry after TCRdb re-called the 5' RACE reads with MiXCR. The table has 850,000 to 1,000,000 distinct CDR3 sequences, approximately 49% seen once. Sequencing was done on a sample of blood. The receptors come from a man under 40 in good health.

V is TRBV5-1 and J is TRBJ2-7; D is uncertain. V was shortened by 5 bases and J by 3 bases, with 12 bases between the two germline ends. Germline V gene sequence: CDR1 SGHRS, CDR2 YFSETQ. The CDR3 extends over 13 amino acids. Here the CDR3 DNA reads TGCGCCAGCAGGCCTTCGGCTGGCTACGAGCAGTACTTC. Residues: CASRPSAGYEQYF. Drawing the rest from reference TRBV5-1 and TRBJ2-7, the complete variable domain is KAGVTQTPRYLIKTRGQQVTLSCSPISGHRSVSWYQQTPGQGLQFLFEYFSETQRNKGNFPGRFSGRQFSNSRSEMNVSTLELGDSALYLCASRPSAGYEQYFGPGTRLTVT.

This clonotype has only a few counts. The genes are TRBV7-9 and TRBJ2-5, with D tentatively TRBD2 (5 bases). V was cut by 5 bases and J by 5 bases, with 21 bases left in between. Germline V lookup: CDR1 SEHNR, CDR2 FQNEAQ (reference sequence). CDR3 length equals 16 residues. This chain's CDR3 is CASSEQLARARETQYF. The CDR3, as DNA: TGTGCCAGCAGCGAACAGCTGGCGCGGGCGAGGGAGACCCAGTACTTC.

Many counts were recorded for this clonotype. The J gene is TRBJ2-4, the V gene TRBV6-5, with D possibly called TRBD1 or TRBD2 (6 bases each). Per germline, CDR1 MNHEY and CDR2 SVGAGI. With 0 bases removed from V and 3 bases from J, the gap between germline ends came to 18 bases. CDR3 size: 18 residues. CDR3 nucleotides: TGTGCCAGCAGTTACTCGCTTTCGGGGGCCGGTGGCAAAAACATTCAGTACTTC. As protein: CASSYSLSGAGGKNIQYF.

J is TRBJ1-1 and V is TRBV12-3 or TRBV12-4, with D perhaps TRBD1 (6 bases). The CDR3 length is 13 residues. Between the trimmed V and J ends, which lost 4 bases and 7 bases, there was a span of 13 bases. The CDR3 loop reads CASSSRDRIEAFF. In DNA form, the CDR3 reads TGTGCCAGCAGTTCGAGAGACAGGATTGAAGCTTTCTTT.

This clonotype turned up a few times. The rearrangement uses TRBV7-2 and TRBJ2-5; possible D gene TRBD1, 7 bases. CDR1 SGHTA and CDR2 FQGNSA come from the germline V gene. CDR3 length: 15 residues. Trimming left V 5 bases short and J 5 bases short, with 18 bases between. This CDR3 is CASSLQQGRFETQYF. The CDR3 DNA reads TGTGCCAGCAGCCTTCAACAGGGGAGGTTTGAGACCCAGTACTTC.

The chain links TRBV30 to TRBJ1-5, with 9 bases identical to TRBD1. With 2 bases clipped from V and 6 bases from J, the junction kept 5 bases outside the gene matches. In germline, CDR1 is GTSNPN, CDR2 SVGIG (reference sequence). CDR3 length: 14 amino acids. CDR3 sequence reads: CAWSPGQGSQPQHF. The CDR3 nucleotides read TGTGCCTGGAGTCCGGGACAGGGATCTCAGCCCCAGCATTTT.

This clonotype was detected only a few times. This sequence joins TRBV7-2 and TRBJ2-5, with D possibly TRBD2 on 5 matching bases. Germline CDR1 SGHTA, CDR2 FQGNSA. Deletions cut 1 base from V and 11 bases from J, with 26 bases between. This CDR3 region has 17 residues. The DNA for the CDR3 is TGTGCCAGCAGCTTAGTGCGGGTAGAAGAGAGGGCTTCGAAGCAGTACTTC. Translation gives CASSLVRVEERASKQYF.

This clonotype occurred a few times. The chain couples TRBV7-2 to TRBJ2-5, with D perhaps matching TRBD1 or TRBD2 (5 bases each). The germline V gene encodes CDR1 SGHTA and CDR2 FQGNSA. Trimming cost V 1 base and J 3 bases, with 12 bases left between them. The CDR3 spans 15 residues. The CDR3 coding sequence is TGTGCCAGCAGCTTAGACCCGGGACGGAAAGAGACCCAGTACTTC. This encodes CASSLDPGRKETQYF.

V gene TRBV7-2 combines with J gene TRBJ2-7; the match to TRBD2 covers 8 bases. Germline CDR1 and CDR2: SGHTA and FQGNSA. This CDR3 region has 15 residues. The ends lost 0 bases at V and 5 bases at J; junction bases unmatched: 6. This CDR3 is CASSLAGGGSHEQYF. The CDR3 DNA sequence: TGTGCCAGCAGCTTAGCCGGGGGGGGTTCCCACGAGCAGTACTTC.

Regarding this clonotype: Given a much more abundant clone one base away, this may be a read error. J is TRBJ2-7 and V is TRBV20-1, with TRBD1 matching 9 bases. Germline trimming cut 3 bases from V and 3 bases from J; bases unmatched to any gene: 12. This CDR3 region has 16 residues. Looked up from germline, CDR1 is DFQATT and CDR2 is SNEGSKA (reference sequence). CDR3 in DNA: TGCAGTGCTAGGGCAATGGGGGACAGGGAGCTCTACGAGCAGTACTTC. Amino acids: CSARAMGDRELYEQYF.

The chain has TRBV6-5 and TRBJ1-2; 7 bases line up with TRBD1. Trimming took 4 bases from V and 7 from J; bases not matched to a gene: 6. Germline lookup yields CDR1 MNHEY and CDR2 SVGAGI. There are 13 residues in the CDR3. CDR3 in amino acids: CASSSRQGFGYTF. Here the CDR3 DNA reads TGTGCCAGCAGTTCGCGACAGGGCTTTGGCTACACCTTC.

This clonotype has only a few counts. CDR3 sequence: CASSWTLQGNYGYTF. The DNA of the CDR3 is TGTGCCAGCAGTTGGACCCTACAGGGAAACTATGGCTACACCTTC. The chain couples TRBV12-3 or TRBV12-4 to TRBJ1-2; D is possibly TRBD1 (6 bases). With 4 bases removed from V and 2 bases from J, the gap between germline ends came to 14 bases. The CDR3 totals 15 residues.

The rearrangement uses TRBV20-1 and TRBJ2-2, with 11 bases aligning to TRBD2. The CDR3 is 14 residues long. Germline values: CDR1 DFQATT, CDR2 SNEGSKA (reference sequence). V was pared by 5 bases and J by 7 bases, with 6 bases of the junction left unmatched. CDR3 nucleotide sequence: TGCAGTGCTCCACCGGGACTAGCGGACGGGGAGCTGTTTTTT. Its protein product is CSAPPGLADGELFF.

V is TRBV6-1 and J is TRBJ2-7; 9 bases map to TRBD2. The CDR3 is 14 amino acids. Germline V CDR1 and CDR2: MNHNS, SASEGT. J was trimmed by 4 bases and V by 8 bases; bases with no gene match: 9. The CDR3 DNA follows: TGTGCCAGCGGGTCGAGCGGGGGGCCTTACGAGCAGTACTTC. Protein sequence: CASGSSGGPYEQYF.

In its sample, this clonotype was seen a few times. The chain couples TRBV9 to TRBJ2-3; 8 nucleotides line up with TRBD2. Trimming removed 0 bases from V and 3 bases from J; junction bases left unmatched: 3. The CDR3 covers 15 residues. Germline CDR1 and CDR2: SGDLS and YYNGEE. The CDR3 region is CASSVESGGTDTQYF. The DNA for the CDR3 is TGTGCCAGCAGCGTAGAGAGCGGGGGTACAGATACGCAGTATTTT. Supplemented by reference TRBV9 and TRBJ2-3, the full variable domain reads DSGVTQTPKHLITATGQRVTLRCSPRSGDLSVYWYQQSLDQGLQFLIQYYNGEERAKGNILERFSAQQFPDLHSELNLSSLELGDSALYFCASSVESGGTDTQYFGPGTRLTVL.

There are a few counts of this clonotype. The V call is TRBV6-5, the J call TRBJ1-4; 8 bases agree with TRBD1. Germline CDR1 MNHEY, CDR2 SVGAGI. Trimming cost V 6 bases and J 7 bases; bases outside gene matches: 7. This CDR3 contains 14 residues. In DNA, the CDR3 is TGTGCCAGCAGCCAAGGACAGGGTGTTGAAAAACTGTTTTTT. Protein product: CASSQGQGVEKLFF.

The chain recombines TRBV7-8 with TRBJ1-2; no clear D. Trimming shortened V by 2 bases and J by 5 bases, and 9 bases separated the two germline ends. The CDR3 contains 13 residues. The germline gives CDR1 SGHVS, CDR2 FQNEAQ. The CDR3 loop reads CASSLSSGYGYTF. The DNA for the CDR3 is TGTGCCAGCAGCTTATCGAGCGGGTATGGCTACACCTTC.

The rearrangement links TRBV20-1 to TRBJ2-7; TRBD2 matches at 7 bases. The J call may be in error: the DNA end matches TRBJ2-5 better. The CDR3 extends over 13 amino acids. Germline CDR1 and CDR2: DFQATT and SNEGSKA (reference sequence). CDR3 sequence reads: CSAPTSRGETQYF. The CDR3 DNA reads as TGCAGTGCTCCGACTAGCCGAGGAGAGACCCAGTACTTC.